This TCR beta chain was captured by sequencing in a study of blood T cell repertoires in COVID-19. Study in general: The United States, Italy and Spain were the sources of the acute and convalescent COVID-19 samples. T cells, B-cell-depleted T cells, or PBMCs provided the cDNA or gDNA that served as material.

CDR1 LNHDA and CDR2 SQIVND come from the germline V gene (reference sequence). V lost 10 bases, J lost 5 bases, and 11 bases stayed unmatched. CDR3 length: 14 residues. This clone was picked up a small number of times. In the original analysis: Amplification of reference gene primers was used by the study to estimate nucleated cell counts. Assay: immunoSEQ multiplex PCR; the TCRdb copy retains only in-frame clones and omits some. V and J calls and clone size are given by that table; D and trimming were obtained from the DNA. The sample lists 93,000 or so clones; approximately 86% were seen once. This sequence was found in a human donor in a cohort sampled during active COVID-19. The chain carries TRBV19 and TRBJ1-1; TRBD1 agrees at 9 bases. Sequenced material: peripheral blood. CDR3 amino acids: CATRTGAFLTEAFF. DNA of the CDR3: TGTGCCACCCGGACAGGGGCCTTCTTGACTGAAGCTTTCTTT.